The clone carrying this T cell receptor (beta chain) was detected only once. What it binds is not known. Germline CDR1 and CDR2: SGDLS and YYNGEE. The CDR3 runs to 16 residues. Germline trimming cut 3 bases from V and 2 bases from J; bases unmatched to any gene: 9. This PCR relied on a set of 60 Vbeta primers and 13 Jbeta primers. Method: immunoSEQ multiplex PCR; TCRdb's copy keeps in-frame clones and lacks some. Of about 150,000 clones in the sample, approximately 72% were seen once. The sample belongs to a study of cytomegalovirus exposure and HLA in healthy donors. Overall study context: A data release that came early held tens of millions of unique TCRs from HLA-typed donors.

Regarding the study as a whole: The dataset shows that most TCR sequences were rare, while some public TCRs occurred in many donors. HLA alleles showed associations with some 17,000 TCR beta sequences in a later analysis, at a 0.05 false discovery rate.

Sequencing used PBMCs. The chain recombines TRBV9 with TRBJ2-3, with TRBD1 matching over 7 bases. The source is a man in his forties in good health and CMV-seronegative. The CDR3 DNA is TGTGCCAGCAGCGAGGGGGCTGGGGCTCCCACAGATACGCAGTATTTT. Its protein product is CASSEGAGAPTDTQYF.